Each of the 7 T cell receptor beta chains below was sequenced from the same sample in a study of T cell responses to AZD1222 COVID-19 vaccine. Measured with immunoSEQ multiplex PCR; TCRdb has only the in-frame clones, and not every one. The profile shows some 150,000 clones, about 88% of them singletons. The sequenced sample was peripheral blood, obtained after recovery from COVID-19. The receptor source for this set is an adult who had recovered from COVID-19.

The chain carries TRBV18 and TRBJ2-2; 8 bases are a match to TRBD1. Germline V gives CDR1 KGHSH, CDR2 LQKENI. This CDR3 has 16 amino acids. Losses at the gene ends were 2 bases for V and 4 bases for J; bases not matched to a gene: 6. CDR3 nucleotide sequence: TGTGCCAGCTCACCAGATCAGGGGGCCAGCACCGGGGAGCTGTTTTTT. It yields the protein CASSPDQGASTGELFF.

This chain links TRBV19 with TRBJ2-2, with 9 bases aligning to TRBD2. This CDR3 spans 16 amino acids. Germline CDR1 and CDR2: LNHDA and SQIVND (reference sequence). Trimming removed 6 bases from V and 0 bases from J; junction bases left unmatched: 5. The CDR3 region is CASRRLAVTNTGELFF. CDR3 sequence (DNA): TGTGCCAGTAGGAGACTAGCGGTAACGAACACCGGGGAGCTGTTTTTT.

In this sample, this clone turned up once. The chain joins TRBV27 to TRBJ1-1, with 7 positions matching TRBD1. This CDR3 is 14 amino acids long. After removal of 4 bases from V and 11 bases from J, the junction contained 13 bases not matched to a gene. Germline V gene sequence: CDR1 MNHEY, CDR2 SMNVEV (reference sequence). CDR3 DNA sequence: TGTGCCAGCAGTTCACCGCAGGAGGGGGCGCGGGCTTTCTTT. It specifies CASSSPQEGARAFF.

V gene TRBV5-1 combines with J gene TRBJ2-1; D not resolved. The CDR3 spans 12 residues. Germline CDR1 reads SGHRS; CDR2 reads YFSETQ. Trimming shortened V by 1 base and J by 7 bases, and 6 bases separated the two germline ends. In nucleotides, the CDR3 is TGCGCCAGCAGCTTGTCTTCGAATGAGCAGTTCTTC. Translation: CASSLSSNEQFF.

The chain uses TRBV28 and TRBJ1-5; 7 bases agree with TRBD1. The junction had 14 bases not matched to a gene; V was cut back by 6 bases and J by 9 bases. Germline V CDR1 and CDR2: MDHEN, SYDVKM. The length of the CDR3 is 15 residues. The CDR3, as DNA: TGTGCCAGCAGCCGACAGGGCGCCGGGGGAAGGCCCCAGCATTTT. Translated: CASSRQGAGGRPQHF.

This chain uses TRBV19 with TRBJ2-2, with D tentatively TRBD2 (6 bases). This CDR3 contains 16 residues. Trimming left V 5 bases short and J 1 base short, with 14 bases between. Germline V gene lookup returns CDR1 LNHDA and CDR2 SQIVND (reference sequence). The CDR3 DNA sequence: TGTGCCAGTAGTTTTGTCGCGGGGATGAACACCGGGGAGCTGTTTTTT. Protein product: CASSFVAGMNTGELFF.

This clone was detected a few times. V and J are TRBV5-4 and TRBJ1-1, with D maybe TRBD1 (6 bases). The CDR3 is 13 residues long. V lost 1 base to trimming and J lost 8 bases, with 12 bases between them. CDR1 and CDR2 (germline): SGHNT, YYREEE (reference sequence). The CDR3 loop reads CASSLYAGDEAFF. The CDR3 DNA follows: TGTGCCAGCAGCTTGTACGCAGGGGACGAAGCTTTCTTT. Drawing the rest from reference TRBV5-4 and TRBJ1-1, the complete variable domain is ETGVTQSPTHLIKTRGQQVTLRCSSQSGHNTVSWYQQALGQGPQFIFQYYREEENGRGNFPPRFSGLQFPNYSSELNVNALELDDSALYLCASSLYAGDEAFFGQGTRLTVV.